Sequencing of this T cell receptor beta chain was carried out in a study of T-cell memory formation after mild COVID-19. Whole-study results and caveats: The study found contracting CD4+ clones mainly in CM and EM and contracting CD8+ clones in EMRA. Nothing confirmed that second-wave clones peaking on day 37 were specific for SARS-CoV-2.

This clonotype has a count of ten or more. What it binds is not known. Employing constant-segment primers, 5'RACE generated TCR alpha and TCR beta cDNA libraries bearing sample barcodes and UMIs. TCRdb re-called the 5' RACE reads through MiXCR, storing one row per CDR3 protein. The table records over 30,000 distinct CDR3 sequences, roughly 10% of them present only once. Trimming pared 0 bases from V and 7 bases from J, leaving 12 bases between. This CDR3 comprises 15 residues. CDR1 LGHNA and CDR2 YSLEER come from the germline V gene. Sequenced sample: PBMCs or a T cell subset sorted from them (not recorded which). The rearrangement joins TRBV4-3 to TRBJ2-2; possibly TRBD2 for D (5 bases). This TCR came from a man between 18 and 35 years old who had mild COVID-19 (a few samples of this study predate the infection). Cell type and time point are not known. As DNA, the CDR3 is TGCGCCAGCAGCCAAGATCGAGGGTATGGCGGGGAGCTGTTTTTT. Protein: CASSQDRGYGGELFF.